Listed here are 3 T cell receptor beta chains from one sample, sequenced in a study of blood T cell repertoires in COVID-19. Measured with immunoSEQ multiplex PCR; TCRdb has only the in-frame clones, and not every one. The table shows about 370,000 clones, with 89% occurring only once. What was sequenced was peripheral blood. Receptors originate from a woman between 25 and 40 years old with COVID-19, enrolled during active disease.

CDR3 DNA: TGCAGTGCTAGTCTTGGACAGGGCGGCGGTGGCTACACCTTC. It codes for CSASLGQGGGGYTF. The rearrangement uses TRBV20-1 and TRBJ1-2; 8 positions match TRBD1. This CDR3 contains 14 residues. V dropped 3 bases and J dropped 7; count of bases not matched to a gene: 10. Germline V gene sequence: CDR1 DFQATT, CDR2 SNEGSKA (reference sequence).

The CDR3 protein is CASSVLAGLTDTQYF. In DNA, the CDR3 is TGTGCCAGCAGCGTACTAGCGGGACTCACAGATACGCAGTATTTT. The chain carries TRBV9 and TRBJ2-3; 9 bases fit TRBD2. V gave up 1 base and J gave up 2 bases; unmatched junction bases: 2. Germline CDR1 SGDLS, CDR2 YYNGEE. The CDR3 is made up of 15 amino acids.

The CDR3 loop is CASSLTQREKLFF. CDR3 bases: TGTGCCAGCAGCCTGACACAAAGGGAAAAACTGTTTTTT. V gene TRBV28 combines with J gene TRBJ1-4; D not certain. Germline CDR1 MDHEN, CDR2 SYDVKM. The CDR3 spans 13 residues. Trimming took 6 bases from V and 8 from J, leaving 13 bases between them.